The 21 T cell receptor beta chains reported below all come from one sample, sequenced in a study of cytomegalovirus exposure and HLA in healthy donors. Both 60 Vbeta primers and 13 Jbeta primers went into the PCR. Produced via immunoSEQ multiplex PCR; TCRdb's table is partial and in-frame only. Its table lists some 75,000 clones. Sample: PBMCs. These receptor sequences come from a female donor in good health and CMV-seropositive.

CDR3 bases: TGTGCCAGCGCCTTGAGGGGACAGAGTAACACTGAAGCTTTCTTT. Its protein product is CASALRGQSNTEAFF. The V gene is TRBV7-8, the J gene TRBJ1-1; TRBD1 matches 7 bases. The germline V gene has CDR1 SGHVS and CDR2 FQNEAQ. The V and J ends lost 8 bases and 2 bases, in that order; junction bases with no gene match: 11. The CDR3 runs 15 residues.

The chain recombines TRBV2 with TRBJ2-5, with no clear D. The CDR3 length is 13 residues. The V end was cut by 2 bases, the J end by 9 bases, with 13 bases between. The germline V gene encodes CDR1 SNHLY and CDR2 FYNNEI. DNA for the CDR3: TGTGCCAGCAGTGAACAAACGAGCGTTGCCCAGTACTTC. It encodes CASSEQTSVAQYF.

The chain joins TRBV28 to TRBJ2-7; possible D gene TRBD1, 5 bases. The CDR3 contains 15 residues. Germline V gives CDR1 MDHEN, CDR2 SYDVKM. V was shortened by 2 bases and J by 2 bases, with 13 bases between the two germline ends. Here the CDR3 DNA reads TGTGCCAGCAGTTTAGTGGGCAGGGTCACCTACGAGCAGTACTTC. Residues: CASSLVGRVTYEQYF.

V usage is TRBV28 and J usage is TRBJ2-7; perhaps TRBD1 as D (6 bases). This CDR3 region has 13 residues. CDR1 and CDR2 (germline): MDHEN, SYDVKM. V gave up 5 bases and J gave up 6 bases, with 14 bases separating them. The CDR3 DNA reads TGTGCCAGCAGTATTAGGGGGTTTGGCGAGCAGTACTTC. Protein sequence: CASSIRGFGEQYF.

This chain links TRBV9 with TRBJ1-6; 7 bases align to TRBD1. This CDR3 has 16 residues. The ends lost 0 bases at V and 3 bases at J; junction bases unmatched: 3. Germline values: CDR1 SGDLS, CDR2 YYNGEE. The CDR3 loop reads CASSVARDSYNSPLHF. The CDR3 nucleotides read TGTGCCAGCAGCGTAGCCCGGGACAGCTATAATTCACCCCTCCACTTT.

CDR3 residues: CASSRDRGWDTEAFF. As DNA, the CDR3 is TGCGCCAGCAGCCGGGACAGGGGTTGGGACACTGAAGCTTTCTTT. The chain has TRBV5-1 and TRBJ1-1, with 10 bases matching TRBD1. The CDR3 contains 15 residues. Trimming removed 4 bases from V and 3 bases from J; junction bases left unmatched: 6. Looked up from germline, CDR1 is SGHRS and CDR2 is YFSETQ. The full variable domain, its missing parts supplied by reference TRBV5-1 and TRBJ1-1, is KAGVTQTPRYLIKTRGQQVTLSCSPISGHRSVSWYQQTPGQGLQFLFEYFSETQRNKGNFPGRFSGRQFSNSRSEMNVSTLELGDSALYLCASSRDRGWDTEAFFGQGTRLTVV.

The chain uses TRBV18 and TRBJ2-7; possible D gene TRBD2, 5 bases. Trimming cost V 1 base and J 4 bases, with 8 bases left between them. The CDR3 runs 13 residues. Germline V gives CDR1 KGHSH, CDR2 LQKENI. CDR3 sequence (DNA): TGTGCCAGCTCACCACGAGAGGGATACGAGCAGTACTTC. The encoded protein is CASSPREGYEQYF.

J is TRBJ2-2 and V is TRBV15, with TRBD1 matching over 7 bases. V lost 4 bases to trimming and J lost 3 bases; unmatched junction nucleotides: 5. CDR1 and CDR2 from the germline V gene are LNHNV and YYDKDF (reference sequence). This CDR3 has 15 residues. The CDR3 DNA reads TGTGCCACCAGCAAGGAGACAGGGCACACCGGGGAGCTGTTTTTT. Residues: CATSKETGHTGELFF.

The chain has TRBV7-2 and TRBJ1-1, with D possibly being TRBD1 (5 bases). This CDR3 is 15 amino acids long. Germline CDR1 is SGHTA and CDR2 is FQGNSA. Trimming took 7 bases from V and 6 from J, leaving 21 bases between them. This CDR3 reads CASTLGGVGSSEAFF. The CDR3 DNA is TGTGCCAGCACCCTCGGGGGGGTGGGATCATCTGAAGCTTTCTTT.

This chain links TRBV5-1 with TRBJ2-3; possible D gene TRBD2, 6 bases. Looked up from germline, CDR1 is SGHRS and CDR2 is YFSETQ. The CDR3 runs 16 residues. V lost 7 bases, J lost 0 bases, and 18 bases lay in between. The DNA of the CDR3 is TGCGCCAGCCGCCAAGAGTTAGCGGCTAGCACAGATACGCAGTATTTT. Protein: CASRQELAASTDTQYF.

The chain joins TRBV7-3 to TRBJ2-7, with TRBD2 matching over 7 bases. From germline, CDR1 is SGHTA and CDR2 FQGTGA. Unmatched junction bases numbered 0, after V lost 1 base and J lost 3 bases. The CDR3 contains 13 residues. The CDR3 DNA is TGTGCCAGCAGCTTAAGGGGGGGCTACGAGCAGTACTTC. It translates to CASSLRGGYEQYF.

The V gene is TRBV2, the J gene TRBJ2-5, with TRBD1 matching 7 bases. V shed 6 bases, J shed 5 bases, and the junction held 3 bases outside the gene matches. There are 12 residues in the CDR3. Germline V gene data show CDR1 as SNHLY and CDR2 as FYNNEI. CDR3 sequence reads: CASRRGLETQYF. Here the CDR3 DNA reads TGTGCCAGCAGAAGGGGGCTTGAGACCCAGTACTTC. The full variable domain, in which reference TRBV2 and TRBJ2-5 provide the parts outside the CDR3, is EPEVTQTPSHQVTQMGQEVILRCVPISNHLYFYWYRQILGQKVEFLVSFYNNEISEKSEIFDDQFSVERPDGSNFTLKIRSTKLEDSAMYFCASRRGLETQYFGPGTRLLVL.

This chain's CDR3 is CSVSGGGAGEQYF. DNA of the CDR3: TGCAGCGTTTCTGGCGGGGGGGCCGGCGAGCAGTACTTC. The chain is built from TRBV29-1 and TRBJ2-7; 9 nucleotides line up with TRBD2. Trimming at V came to 5 bases and at J to 6 bases, leaving 8 bases not matched to a gene. The germline V gene encodes CDR1 SQVTM and CDR2 ANQGSEA. This CDR3 is built from 13 residues.

The chain employs TRBV21-1 and TRBJ2-7; TRBD2 was called by the table and not checked on the DNA. TRBV21-1 is marked as a pseudogene. The CDR3 runs 13 residues. The CDR3 reads CASSIEREYEQYF. The CDR3 bases are TGTGCCAGCAGCATAGAGCGGGAGTACGAGCAGTACTTC.

The V gene is TRBV7-8, the J gene TRBJ1-1; 7 bases are a match to TRBD1. CDR3 size: 17 residues. With V trimmed by 3 bases and J by 0 bases, 10 bases remained unmatched. Germline assignment: CDR1 SGHVS and CDR2 FQNEAQ. This CDR3 is CASSFFGQEILNTEAFF. The DNA for the CDR3 is TGTGCCAGCAGCTTTTTTGGACAGGAGATTCTGAACACTGAAGCTTTCTTT.

This chain joins TRBV7-9 and TRBJ2-3, with no clear D. The ends were cut back, 1 base at V and 1 base at J, with 9 bases in the middle. The CDR3 consists of 15 residues. Germline lookup yields CDR1 SEHNR and CDR2 FQNEAQ (reference sequence). This chain's CDR3 is CASSLDSAGTDTQYF. CDR3 DNA: TGTGCCAGCAGCTTAGATTCGGCGGGCACAGATACGCAGTATTTT.

The rearrangement uses TRBV7-3 and TRBJ2-5, with unresolved D. Germline-derived CDR1 and CDR2 are SGHTA and FQGTGA. V dropped 5 bases and J dropped 2 bases, with 6 bases sitting between them. This CDR3 is 12 amino acids long. The CDR3 DNA sequence: TGTGCCAGCAGCCCCAGTCAAGAGACCCAGTACTTC. Protein: CASSPSQETQYF.

This chain connects TRBV5-1 to TRBJ2-1; weak D call: TRBD1 (5 bases). Germline V gene lookup returns CDR1 SGHRS and CDR2 YFSETQ. Deletions cut 3 bases from V and 0 bases from J, with 13 bases between. This CDR3 contains 16 residues. For the CDR3, the DNA is TGCGCCAGCAGCTCCGACAGCCAGAGCTCCTACAATGAGCAGTTCTTC. As protein: CASSSDSQSSYNEQFF.

The J gene is TRBJ2-1, the V gene TRBV4-1, with D perhaps matching TRBD2 (5 bases). The V end was cut by 0 bases, the J end by 9 bases, with 21 bases between. Per the germline V gene, CDR1 is MGHRA and CDR2 is YSYEKL. The CDR3 loop spans 17 amino acids. This CDR3 reads CASSQDKVFAGGSEQFF. CDR3 nucleotides: TGCGCCAGCAGCCAAGATAAGGTTTTTGCTGGCGGGTCTGAGCAGTTCTTC.

The genes are TRBV18 and TRBJ2-7; D is possibly TRBD2 (7 bases). CDR3 length: 17 amino acids. The germline CDR1 and CDR2 sequences are KGHSH and LQKENI. V was clipped by 4 bases and J by 6 bases, with 25 bases between them. The CDR3 bases are TGTGCCAGCTCACTCATCGGGGGCGCGGGAGCCCTTATCGAGCAGTACTTC. This gives the protein CASSLIGGAGALIEQYF.

This chain links TRBV30 with TRBJ2-1; 14 bases line up with TRBD2. J gave up 6 bases and V 2 bases, and 6 bases lay outside the gene matches. CDR1 GTSNPN and CDR2 SVGIG come from the germline V gene (reference sequence). The CDR3 covers 16 residues. CDR3 residues: CAWSRLAGGYANEQFF. The DNA for the CDR3 is TGTGCCTGGAGTAGACTAGCGGGGGGGTACGCCAATGAGCAGTTCTTC.